These 23 T cell receptor beta chains were sequenced from one sample in a study of T cell responses to AZD1222 COVID-19 vaccine (dated by TCRdb to the early 2020s). The library relied on the immunoSEQ multiplex PCR assay. This immuneACCESS table, as held by TCRdb, lists in-frame sequences with V and J called but not all clones. Of the missing ones, under half trace to an unresolved V gene in checked studies; the others have no known cause. The sample has 100,000 to 150,000 clones on record, roughly 87% of them singletons. The ten largest make up 4.4% of the sample. The label giving this sample's time point can be read as: baseline before first vaccination. This specimen's treatment or condition label, interpreted: meningococcal conjugate vaccine given as trial control. The sequencing here drew on peripheral blood, taken on day 0 of MenACWY control vaccination. The origin of the receptors is an adult in good health.

The rearrangement joins TRBV28 to TRBJ2-6, with TRBD1 matching over 7 bases. Germline-derived CDR1 and CDR2 are MDHEN and SYDVKM. J lost 0 bases, V lost 7 bases, and 3 bases had no gene match. This CDR3 is 15 amino acids long. The CDR3 region has the DNA TGTGCCAGCAAGGGACAGTCCTCTGGGGCCAACGTCCTGACTTTC. The encoded protein is CASKGQSSGANVLTF.

The genes are TRBV6-2 or TRBV6-3 and TRBJ2-7; D unclear. Trimming removed 6 bases from V and 4 bases from J, with 10 bases in between. Germline-derived CDR1 and CDR2 are MNHEY and SVGEGT. This CDR3 is built from 12 residues. The CDR3 DNA reads TGTGCCAGCAGCCCGACTCTTTACGAGCAGTACGTC. Protein product: CASSPTLYEQYV.

Comment on this clone: The sample contains more than one DNA sequence encoding this CDR3. The J gene is TRBJ2-2, the V gene TRBV7-2, with D uncertain. V dropped 1 base and J dropped 0 bases, with 3 bases sitting between them. Germline CDR1 is SGHTA and CDR2 is FQGNSA. CDR3 length: 14 residues. Here the CDR3 reads CASSLGANTGELFF. CDR3 in DNA: TGTGCCAGCAGCTTAGGGGCGAACACCGGGGAGCTGTTTTTT.

This rearrangement joins TRBV6-5 to TRBJ1-6; D unresolved. Germline V gene sequence: CDR1 MNHEY, CDR2 SVGAGI. Deletions cut 6 bases from V and 8 bases from J, with 17 bases between. The CDR3 is made up of 15 amino acids. CDR3 sequence reads: CASSSSVQRDSPLHF. The CDR3 DNA reads as TGTGCCAGCAGCTCGTCCGTACAGCGGGATTCACCCCTCCACTTT.

The V call is TRBV7-2, the J call TRBJ1-5; possible D gene TRBD1, 6 bases. The germline V gene encodes CDR1 SGHTA and CDR2 FQGNSA. CDR3 length: 15 residues. Trimming shortened V by 1 base and J by 4 bases, and 11 bases separated the two germline ends. CDR3 protein: CASSLGRGANQPQHF. The CDR3, as DNA: TGTGCCAGCAGCTTAGGCAGGGGTGCAAATCAGCCCCAGCATTTT. The complete variable domain, with remaining parts taken from reference TRBV7-2 and TRBJ1-5, reads GAGVSQSPSNKVTEKGKDVELRCDPISGHTALYWYRQSLGQGLEFLIYFQGNSAPDKSGLPSDRFSAERTGGSVSTLTIQRTQQEDSAVYLCASSLGRGANQPQHFGDGTRLSIL.

The CDR3 DNA follows: TGCGCCAGCAGCCGAAGGGATTATGGAACAGGGGATAACTATGGCTACACCTTC. It codes for CASSRRDYGTGDNYGYTF. This rearrangement joins TRBV4-1 to TRBJ1-2; 7 nucleotides align to TRBD1. Germline trimming cut 4 bases from V and 1 base from J; bases unmatched to any gene: 15. This CDR3 is built from 18 residues. Germline V CDR1 and CDR2: MGHRA, YSYEKL.

V is TRBV20-1 and J is TRBJ1-6, with TRBD1 as a possible D gene (5 bases). V lost 3 bases, J lost 10 bases, and 22 bases lay in between. The CDR3 length is 16 residues. The germline V gene has CDR1 DFQATT and CDR2 SNEGSKA (reference sequence). The CDR3 DNA follows: TGCAGTGCTAGTAAAAGGAGACAGTCTACTCTATCACCCCTCCACTTT. Amino acids: CSASKRRQSTLSPLHF.

The V and J genes are TRBV28 and TRBJ2-5; 9 bases align to TRBD2. After removal of 6 bases from V and 5 bases from J, the junction contained 7 bases not matched to a gene. CDR1 is MDHEN, CDR2 SYDVKM, per germline. This CDR3 is 14 amino acids long. For the CDR3, the DNA is TGTGCCAGCAGCCCGGGACTAGCCGGGGAGACCCAGTACTTC. Protein sequence: CASSPGLAGETQYF.

In its sample, this clone was seen once. V is TRBV15 and J is TRBJ2-2; possible D gene TRBD1, 5 bases. Per the germline V gene, CDR1 is LNHNV and CDR2 is YYDKDF (reference sequence). The germline V and J ends were trimmed by 11 bases and 7 bases, with 14 bases remaining between them. This CDR3 has 12 residues. Written as DNA, the CDR3 is TGTGCCCCAGGGTACGGTGGCGGGGAGCTGTTTTTT. This translates into CAPGYGGGELFF.

The chain joins TRBV27 to TRBJ1-2; tentatively, D is TRBD1 (5 bases). Looked up from germline, CDR1 is MNHEY and CDR2 is SMNVEV (reference sequence). V lost 6 bases and J 1 base, leaving 15 bases between the germline ends. The CDR3 contains 15 residues. The CDR3 is CASRGGRHLNYGYTF. The CDR3, as DNA: TGTGCCAGCAGGGGGGGACGGCACCTTAACTATGGCTACACCTTC.

This chain joins TRBV4-2 and TRBJ2-1, with a possible D match to TRBD2 (5 bases). Trimming took off 1 base at V and 4 bases at J, with 17 bases between the two ends. The CDR3 has 17 residues. Looked up from germline, CDR1 is LGHNA and CDR2 is YNFKEQ. The DNA for the CDR3 is TGTGCCAGCAGCCAAGTAAGAGGGCAGCCTGGGTACAATGAGCAGTTCTTC. Translated: CASSQVRGQPGYNEQFF.

This clone is a singleton in its sample. The CDR3, as DNA: TGTGCCAGCAGTATAACTAGCGGGAGTGGGTTTGAGCAGTTCTTC. Residues: CASSITSGSGFEQFF. This chain connects TRBV27 to TRBJ2-1; 11 nucleotides align to TRBD2. The trim removed 5 bases at V and 9 bases at J, leaving 9 bases unmatched. CDR1 and CDR2 (germline): MNHEY, SMNVEV (reference sequence). The CDR3 has 15 amino acids.

The chain carries TRBV5-1 and TRBJ1-4; 10 positions match TRBD1. Germline CDR1 SGHRS, CDR2 YFSETQ. J gave up 2 bases and V 4 bases, and 2 bases lay outside the gene matches. This CDR3 comprises 15 residues. The CDR3 here is CASSATGGTNEKLFF. The CDR3 DNA reads as TGCGCCAGCAGCGCGACAGGGGGCACTAATGAAAAACTGTTTTTT.

The genes are TRBV5-1 and TRBJ2-1; 11 bases match TRBD2. The CDR3 length is 16 residues. The V gene's germline CDR1 is SGHRS and CDR2 YFSETQ. The ends lost 1 base at V and 0 bases at J; junction bases unmatched: 0. In nucleotides, the CDR3 is TGCGCCAGCAGCTTGACTAGCGGGAGCTCCTACAATGAGCAGTTCTTC. This translates into CASSLTSGSSYNEQFF.

The J gene is TRBJ2-3, the V gene TRBV4-2; the D gene is possibly TRBD2 (6 bases). CDR1 and CDR2 (germline): LGHNA, YNFKEQ. Trimming shortened V by 3 bases and J by 2 bases, and 12 bases separated the two germline ends. The CDR3 has 15 residues. CDR3 in DNA: TGTGCCAGCAGCCAGATTCGGGAGTTCACAGATACGCAGTATTTT. Residues: CASSQIREFTDTQYF.

The chain uses TRBV4-1 and TRBJ1-2; 7 bases agree with TRBD1. Germline values: CDR1 MGHRA, CDR2 YSYEKL. This CDR3 spans 13 amino acids. V trimming: 6 bases; J trimming: 3 bases; junction bases outside the gene matches: 4. The CDR3 is CASRRTGDYGYTF. CDR3 nucleotides: TGCGCCAGCAGACGAACAGGGGACTATGGCTACACCTTC.

The rearrangement joins TRBV7-9 to TRBJ2-7, with D possibly being TRBD1 (5 bases). Germline V lookup: CDR1 SEHNR, CDR2 FQNEAQ (reference sequence). The germline V and J ends were trimmed by 1 base and 3 bases, with 13 bases remaining between them. CDR3 length: 15 amino acids. The CDR3 region is CASSLEAKGDYEQYF. Written as DNA, the CDR3 is TGTGCCAGCAGCTTAGAAGCCAAAGGGGACTACGAGCAGTACTTC.

The chain carries TRBV5-6 and TRBJ1-2; TRBD1 agrees at 7 bases. Germline V CDR1 and CDR2: SGHDT, YYEEEE. Trimming cost V 3 bases and J 8 bases; bases outside gene matches: 16. This CDR3 spans 16 amino acids. In DNA, the CDR3 is TGTGCCAGCAGCTATGGGCTGGCGGAGGGGGCGTGGGGCTACACCTTC. Amino acids: CASSYGLAEGAWGYTF.

The V call is TRBV19, the J call TRBJ2-5, with D maybe TRBD2 (7 bases). V lost 2 bases to trimming and J lost 5 bases, with 21 bases between them. This CDR3 has 17 residues. Germline V CDR1 and CDR2: LNHDA, SQIVND (reference sequence). CDR3 nucleotides: TGTGCCAGTAGTATACATTTTCGCCGGGGGGCAGGGGAGACCCAGTACTTC. Protein: CASSIHFRRGAGETQYF. The full variable domain, its missing parts supplied by reference TRBV19 and TRBJ2-5, is DGGITQSPKYLFRKEGQNVTLSCEQNLNHDAMYWYRQDPGQGLRLIYYSQIVNDFQKGDIAEGYSVSREKKESFPLTVTSAQKNPTAFYLCASSIHFRRGAGETQYFGPGTRLLVL.

This clone was counted only a few times. The rearrangement links TRBV4-2 to TRBJ2-6, with 7 nucleotides matching TRBD2. Germline V CDR1 and CDR2: LGHNA, YNFKEQ. With 1 base clipped from V and 3 bases from J, the junction kept 15 bases outside the gene matches. The CDR3 has 20 amino acids. The CDR3 here is CASSQGFGTAGESGANVLTF. The CDR3, as DNA: TGTGCCAGCAGCCAAGGCTTCGGGACCGCGGGGGAAAGTGGGGCCAACGTCCTGACTTTC.

The rearrangement uses TRBV29-1 and TRBJ1-3; D ambiguous. V shed 8 bases and J shed 0 bases, with 17 bases lying between them. Germline V gene data show CDR1 as SQVTM and CDR2 as ANQGSEA. This CDR3 has 15 amino acids. CDR3 loop: CSHKLDESSGNTIYF. The CDR3, as DNA: TGCAGCCACAAACTTGACGAAAGCTCTGGAAACACCATATATTTT. Together with reference TRBV29-1 and TRBJ1-3, the CDR3 gives the full variable domain: SAVISQKPSRDICQRGTSLTIQCQVDSQVTMMFWYRQQPGQSLTLIATANQGSEATYESGFVIDKFPISRPNLTFSTLTVSNMSPEDSSIYLCSHKLDESSGNTIYFGEGSWLTVV.

For this clone: The same CDR3 is also encoded by other DNA sequences in this sample. The J gene is TRBJ2-2, the V gene TRBV19, with TRBD2 matching over 8 bases. Germline CDR1 and CDR2: LNHDA and SQIVND (reference sequence). J lost 0 bases, V lost 2 bases, and 5 bases had no gene match. The CDR3 is 17 amino acids. The CDR3 region is CASSIRVSGTNTGELFF. As DNA, the CDR3 is TGTGCCAGTAGTATAAGGGTTAGCGGGACGAACACCGGGGAGCTGTTTTTT. Combining the CDR3 with reference TRBV19 and TRBJ2-2 gives the whole variable domain DGGITQSPKYLFRKEGQNVTLSCEQNLNHDAMYWYRQDPGQGLRLIYYSQIVNDFQKGDIAEGYSVSREKKESFPLTVTSAQKNPTAFYLCASSIRVSGTNTGELFFGEGSRLTVL.

This chain uses TRBV19 with TRBJ1-1; 9 nucleotides line up with TRBD1. Germline V gene sequence: CDR1 LNHDA, CDR2 SQIVND (reference sequence). The CDR3 is made up of 17 amino acids. The junction had 6 bases not matched to a gene; V was cut back by 1 base and J by 0 bases. The CDR3 DNA reads as TGTGCCAGTAGTATAGTAAAGGGACAGGGTATGAACACTGAAGCTTTCTTT. This codes for CASSIVKGQGMNTEAFF.